The present T cell receptor beta chain was sequenced within a study of human T cells and chemical hapten exposure. Study-wide background: Patch tests applied 0.01% DPC to the upper back and were scored after 6 days.

Germline V CDR1 and CDR2: MNHEY, SVGEGT. V was clipped by 6 bases and J by 4 bases; unmatched bases: 7. The CDR3 covers 16 residues. Time point indicated: patch test 1, 2 weeks after DPC sensitization. As to treatment: therapeutic diphenylcyclopropenone sensitization with weekly scalp DPC. Total RNA was extracted from unfractionated whole blood. TCRdb reprocessed the RACE reads via MiXCR and lists one record per CDR3 protein. The profile shows about 100,000 distinct CDR3 sequences, about 10% of them singletons. With regard to this clonotype: Its specificity is unknown.

Study-level points and caveats: Every donor had alopecia, and their immune response may therefore differ from healthy people's. While controls formed fewer of them, expanded TCRs formed significantly more large CDR3 similarity clusters.

This clonotype was obtained from a middle-aged woman with alopecia areata. Some clones in this sample may be carry-over from other donors' samples. V and J are TRBV6-2 or TRBV6-3 and TRBJ2-1, with TRBD2 identical over 12 bases. The material sequenced was whole blood, taken in connection with sensitization to the hapten diphenylcyclopropenone (DPC). In DNA form, the CDR3 reads TGTGCCAGCAGACCAACCGGGACTAGCGGGTACAATGAGCAGTTCTTC. Its protein product is CASRPTGTSGYNEQFF.